These T cell receptor beta chains were read from a single sample in a study of shared clonotypes between healthy human individuals. This table comes from immunoSEQ multiplex PCR, and its TCRdb copy is limited to in-frame clones, with some not included. The table has roughly 1,000,000 clones, 75% to 80% seen once. Sequencing was done on a sample of memory CD4+ T cells from PBMCs. These receptors originate from a man aged 18 to 30 in good health. Some clones in this sample may be carry-over from other donors' samples. Each CDR3 is given with its conserved first and last residue.

J	V	CDR3
TRBJ1-1	TRBV19	CASSIGQGTEAFF
TRBJ2-7	TRBV19	CASSLGWGSISYEQYF
TRBJ1-1	TRBV27	CASSLADRATEAFF
TRBJ1-5	TRBV28	CASSSVTGKPQHF
TRBJ1-5	TRBV2	CASSDISNQPQHF
TRBJ1-3	TRBV7-8	CASSLMGQGAGNTIYF
TRBJ2-1	TRBV7-6	CASSTSGRARNEQFF
TRBJ2-7	TRBV7-8	CASSSRASGSSYEQYF
TRBJ2-5	TRBV5-4	CASSHSRQETQYF
TRBJ1-2	TRBV10-2	CASSPGRNYGYTF
TRBJ2-1	TRBV7-2	CASSARTGTSNEQFF
TRBJ2-3	TRBV5-1	CASSLGQYSTDTQYF
TRBJ2-2	TRBV19	CASSMNLRTGELFF
TRBJ2-7	TRBV5-1	CASSSGDNYYEQYF
TRBJ2-3	TRBV29-1	CSVGEGHGTDTQYF
TRBJ1-5	TRBV25-1	CASRPPSNQPQHF
TRBJ1-3	TRBV7-9	CASSLNGAGFRNTIYF
TRBJ2-3	TRBV6-1	CASSEGTFKVTDTQYF
TRBJ1-2	TRBV7-9	CASSPHIPLKEGYTF
TRBJ2-2	TRBV5-1	CASSLFTGELFF
TRBJ2-4	TRBV7-2	CASSGTGSLAKNIQYF
TRBJ2-5	TRBV9	CASSVAAEQETQYF
TRBJ2-7	TRBV5-1	CASSFGTSGFSYEQYF
TRBJ1-5	TRBV5-4	CASSLGVGVNQPQHF
TRBJ2-1	TRBV4-1	CASSQVDLVTYNEQFF
TRBJ2-1	TRBV7-2	CASSPSGGSYNEQFF
TRBJ1-6	TRBV5-4	CASSLGAGDSPLHF
TRBJ2-1	TRBV4-1	CASSASGRVEQFF
TRBJ1-1	TRBV11-2	CASSPIGRNRPGAFF
TRBJ1-1	TRBV4-3	CASSQDPGTLKTEAFF
TRBJ2-1	TRBV5-6	CASSSGQGARNEQFF
TRBJ1-6	TRBV2	CASSYRRANSPLHF
TRBJ2-7	TRBV30	CAWSVLGPRGQYF